Listed below are T cell receptor beta chains from one sample, sequenced in a study of vaccination and CD4 T cells after COVID-19. TCRdb analysed the PCR reads with MiXCR anew, one entry per CDR3 protein. The sample holds fewer than 4,500 distinct CDR3 sequences; nearly 25% are singletons and the top ten take 25%. Their antigens are not known. Sequencing was carried out using CD4+ T cells from blood, cultured in vitro. Receptors were obtained from a human donor in good health. The conserved cysteine and the conserved F or W are not part of the CDR3 here. The D gene is left open where the match is weak.

CDR3 length: 13
V gene: TRBV2
D gene: NA
CDR3 protein: ASSPDRSPYNEQF

CDR3 length: 12
V gene: TRBV24-1
D gene: NA
CDR3 protein: ATSQLASTDTQY

CDR3 length: 10
V gene: TRBV2
D gene: NA
CDR3 protein: AVQDQGDTQY

CDR3 length: 13
V gene: TRBV19
D gene: NA
CDR3 protein: ASSIEARRGTEAF

CDR3 length: 11
V gene: TRBV30
D gene: NA
CDR3 protein: AWRRGVNTEAF

CDR3 length: 11
V gene: TRBV18
D gene: NA
CDR3 protein: ASSPSRGNEQF

CDR3 length: 12
V gene: TRBV12-3/TRBV12-4
D gene: TRBD2
CDR3 protein: ASSLARGLARRY

CDR3 length: 12
V gene: TRBV5-1
D gene: NA
CDR3 protein: ASSLEGISGELF

CDR3 length: 12
V gene: TRBV20-1
D gene: NA
CDR3 protein: SARVQGGNGEQY

CDR3 length: 13
V gene: TRBV20-1
D gene: TRBD2
CDR3 protein: SARAPAGGRDEQF